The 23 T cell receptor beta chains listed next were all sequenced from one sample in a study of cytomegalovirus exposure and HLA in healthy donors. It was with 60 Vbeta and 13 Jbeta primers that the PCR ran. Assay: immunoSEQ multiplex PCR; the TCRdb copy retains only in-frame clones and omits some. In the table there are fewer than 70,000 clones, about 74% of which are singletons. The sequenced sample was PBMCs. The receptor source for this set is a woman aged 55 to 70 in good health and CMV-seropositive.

CDR3 protein: CASSQFYRGRQETQYF. CDR3 DNA: TGCGCCAGCAGCCAATTTTACAGGGGTAGGCAAGAGACCCAGTACTTC. V usage is TRBV4-1 and J usage is TRBJ2-5; 7 bases line up with TRBD1. This CDR3 is built from 16 residues. CDR1 MGHRA and CDR2 YSYEKL come from the germline V gene. V dropped 2 bases and J dropped 2; count of bases not matched to a gene: 8.

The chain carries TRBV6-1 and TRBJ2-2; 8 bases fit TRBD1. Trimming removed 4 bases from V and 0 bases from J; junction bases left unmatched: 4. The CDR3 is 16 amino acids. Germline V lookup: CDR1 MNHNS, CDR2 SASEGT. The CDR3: CASSVETGANTGELFF. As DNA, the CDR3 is TGTGCCAGCAGTGTGGAGACAGGGGCGAACACCGGGGAGCTGTTTTTT.

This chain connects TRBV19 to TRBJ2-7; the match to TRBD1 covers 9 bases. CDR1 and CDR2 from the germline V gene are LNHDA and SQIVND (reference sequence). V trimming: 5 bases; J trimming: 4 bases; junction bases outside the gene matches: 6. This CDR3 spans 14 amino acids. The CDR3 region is CASSPRDRVYEQYF. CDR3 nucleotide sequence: TGTGCCAGTAGTCCTCGGGACAGGGTTTACGAGCAGTACTTC.

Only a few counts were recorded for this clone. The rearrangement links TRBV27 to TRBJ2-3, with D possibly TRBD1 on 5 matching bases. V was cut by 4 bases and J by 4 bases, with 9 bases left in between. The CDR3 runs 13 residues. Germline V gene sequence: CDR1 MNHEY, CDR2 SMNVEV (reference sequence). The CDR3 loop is CASSWQGPDTQYF. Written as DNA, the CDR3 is TGTGCCAGCAGTTGGCAGGGCCCAGATACGCAGTATTTT.

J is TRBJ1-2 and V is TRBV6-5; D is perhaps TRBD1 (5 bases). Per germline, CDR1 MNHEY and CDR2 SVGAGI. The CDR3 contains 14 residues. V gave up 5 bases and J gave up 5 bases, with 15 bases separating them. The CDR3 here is CASSQTGTAYGYTF. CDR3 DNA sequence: TGTGCCAGCAGTCAAACCGGGACTGCATATGGCTACACCTTC.

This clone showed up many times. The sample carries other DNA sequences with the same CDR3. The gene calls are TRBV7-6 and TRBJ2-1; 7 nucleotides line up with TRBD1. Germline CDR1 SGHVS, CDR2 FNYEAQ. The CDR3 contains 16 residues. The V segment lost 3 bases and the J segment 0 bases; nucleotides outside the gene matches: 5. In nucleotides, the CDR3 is TGTGCCAGCAGCTTTCTCACAGGGGACTCCTACAATGAGCAGTTCTTC. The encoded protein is CASSFLTGDSYNEQFF.

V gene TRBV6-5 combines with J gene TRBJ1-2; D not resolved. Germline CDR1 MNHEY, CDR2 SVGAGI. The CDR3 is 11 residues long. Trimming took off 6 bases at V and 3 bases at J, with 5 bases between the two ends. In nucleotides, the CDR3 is TGTGCCAGCAGGTCAGACTATGGCTACACCTTC. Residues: CASRSDYGYTF.

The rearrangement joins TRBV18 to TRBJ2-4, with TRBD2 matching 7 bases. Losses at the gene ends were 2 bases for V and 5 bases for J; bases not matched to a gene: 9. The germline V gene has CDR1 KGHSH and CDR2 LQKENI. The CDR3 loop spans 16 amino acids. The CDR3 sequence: CASSPLREGRENIQYF. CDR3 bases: TGTGCCAGCTCACCATTGAGGGAGGGCCGGGAAAACATTCAGTACTTC.

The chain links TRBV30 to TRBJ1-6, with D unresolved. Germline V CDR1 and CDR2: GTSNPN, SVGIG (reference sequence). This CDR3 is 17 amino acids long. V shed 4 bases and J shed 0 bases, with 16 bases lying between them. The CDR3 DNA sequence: TGTGCCTGGACCGCGACGGGTATTAGCTCCTATAATTCACCCCTCCACTTT. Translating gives CAWTATGISSYNSPLHF.

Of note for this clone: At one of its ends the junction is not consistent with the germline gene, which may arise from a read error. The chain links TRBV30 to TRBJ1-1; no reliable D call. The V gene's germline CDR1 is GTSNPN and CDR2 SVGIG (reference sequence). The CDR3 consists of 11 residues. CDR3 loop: CPWMLNTEAFF. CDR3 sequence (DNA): TGTCCCTGGATGCTTAACACCGAAGCTTTCTTT.

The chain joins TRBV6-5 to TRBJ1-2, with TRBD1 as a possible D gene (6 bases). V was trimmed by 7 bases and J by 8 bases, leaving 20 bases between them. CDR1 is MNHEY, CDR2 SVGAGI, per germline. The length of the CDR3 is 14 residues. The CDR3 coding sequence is TGTGCCAGCATCCAATCGGGGGGACATGGAGGCTACACCTTC. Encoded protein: CASIQSGGHGGYTF.

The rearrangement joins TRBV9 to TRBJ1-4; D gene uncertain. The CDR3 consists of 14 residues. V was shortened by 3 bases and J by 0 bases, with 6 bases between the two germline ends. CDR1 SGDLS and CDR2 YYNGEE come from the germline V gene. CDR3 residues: CASSDSPTNEKLFF. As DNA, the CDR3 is TGTGCCAGCAGCGACAGTCCAACTAATGAAAAACTGTTTTTT. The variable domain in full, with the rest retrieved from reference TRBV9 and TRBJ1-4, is DSGVTQTPKHLITATGQRVTLRCSPRSGDLSVYWYQQSLDQGLQFLIQYYNGEERAKGNILERFSAQQFPDLHSELNLSSLELGDSALYFCASSDSPTNEKLFFGSGTQLSVL.

The DNA of the CDR3 is TGCGCCAGCAGCACCGGTCCGGGACTAGACTCCGATAACACCGGGGAGCTGTTTTTT. Its translation is CASSTGPGLDSDNTGELFF. The rearrangement links TRBV5-1 to TRBJ2-2; 8 positions agree with TRBD2. Germline V gives CDR1 SGHRS, CDR2 YFSETQ. The J segment lost 2 bases and the V segment lost 4 bases, leaving 16 bases of the junction unmatched. CDR3 length: 19 residues.

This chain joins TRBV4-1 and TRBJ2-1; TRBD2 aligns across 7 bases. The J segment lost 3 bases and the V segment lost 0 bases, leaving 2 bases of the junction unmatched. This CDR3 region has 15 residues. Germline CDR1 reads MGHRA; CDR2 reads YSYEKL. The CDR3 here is CASSQESSGYNEQFF. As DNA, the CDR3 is TGCGCCAGCAGCCAAGAATCTAGCGGCTACAATGAGCAGTTCTTC.

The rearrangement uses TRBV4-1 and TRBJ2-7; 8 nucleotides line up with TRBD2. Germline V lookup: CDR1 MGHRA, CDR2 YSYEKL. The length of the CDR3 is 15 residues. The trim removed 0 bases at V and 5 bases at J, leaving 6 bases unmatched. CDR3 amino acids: CASSQEKRGGDEQYF. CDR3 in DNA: TGCGCCAGCAGCCAAGAGAAACGGGGGGGCGACGAGCAGTACTTC.

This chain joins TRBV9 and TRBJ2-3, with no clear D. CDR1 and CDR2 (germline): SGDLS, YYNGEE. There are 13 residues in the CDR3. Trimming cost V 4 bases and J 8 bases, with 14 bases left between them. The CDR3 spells CASSNAADTTQYF. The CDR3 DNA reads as TGTGCCAGCAGCAACGCGGCGGATACTACGCAGTATTTT.

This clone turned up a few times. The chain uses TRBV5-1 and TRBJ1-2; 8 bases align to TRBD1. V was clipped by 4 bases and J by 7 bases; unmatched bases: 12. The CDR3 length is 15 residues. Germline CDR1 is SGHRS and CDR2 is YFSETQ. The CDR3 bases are TGCGCCAGCAGCACCCCAGGGGGCTCTGTGGGTGGCTACACCTTC. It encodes CASSTPGGSVGGYTF.

CDR3 sequence reads: CASSQYRGQTNYGYTF. CDR3 DNA: TGCGCCAGCAGCCAATACCGGGGACAGACTAACTATGGCTACACCTTC. The rearrangement links TRBV4-1 to TRBJ1-2; 7 bases match TRBD1. The junction had 6 bases not matched to a gene; V was cut back by 2 bases and J by 0 bases. There are 16 residues in the CDR3. Germline CDR1 is MGHRA and CDR2 is YSYEKL.

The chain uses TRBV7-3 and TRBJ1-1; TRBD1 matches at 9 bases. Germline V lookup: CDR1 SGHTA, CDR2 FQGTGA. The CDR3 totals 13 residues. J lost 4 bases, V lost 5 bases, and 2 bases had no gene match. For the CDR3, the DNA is TGTGCCAGCAGCGAGACAGGGGGCACTGAAGCTTTCTTT. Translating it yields CASSETGGTEAFF.

This chain's CDR3 is CASSSTQGMNEQYF. CDR3 sequence (DNA): TGCGCCAGCAGCTCGACTCAGGGGATGAACGAGCAGTACTTC. The J gene is TRBJ2-7, the V gene TRBV5-1, with a tentative D call TRBD1 (6 bases). The CDR3 consists of 14 residues. Trimming cost V 3 bases and J 5 bases, with 15 bases left between them. CDR1 is SGHRS, CDR2 YFSETQ, per germline. The full variable domain, its missing parts supplied by reference TRBV5-1 and TRBJ2-7, is KAGVTQTPRYLIKTRGQQVTLSCSPISGHRSVSWYQQTPGQGLQFLFEYFSETQRNKGNFPGRFSGRQFSNSRSEMNVSTLELGDSALYLCASSSTQGMNEQYFGPGTRLTVT.

The CDR3 region is CASSWQGSYGYTF. The CDR3 DNA reads as TGTGCCAGCAGTTGGCAGGGGAGCTATGGCTACACCTTC. This chain links TRBV6-5 with TRBJ1-2; weak D call: TRBD1 (6 bases). The CDR3 sequence is 13 residues long. Trimming shortened V by 4 bases and J by 4 bases, and 10 bases separated the two germline ends. The germline gives CDR1 MNHEY, CDR2 SVGAGI.

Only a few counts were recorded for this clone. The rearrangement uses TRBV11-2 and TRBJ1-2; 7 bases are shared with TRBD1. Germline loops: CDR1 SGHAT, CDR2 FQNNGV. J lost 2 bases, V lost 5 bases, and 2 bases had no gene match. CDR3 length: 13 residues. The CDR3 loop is CASSTTGNYGYTF. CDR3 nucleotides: TGTGCCAGCAGCACGACAGGGAACTATGGCTACACCTTC.

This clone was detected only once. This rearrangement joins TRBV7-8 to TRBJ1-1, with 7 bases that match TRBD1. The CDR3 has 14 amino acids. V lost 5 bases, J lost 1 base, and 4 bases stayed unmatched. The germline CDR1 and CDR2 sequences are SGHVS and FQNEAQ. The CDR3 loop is CASSRQGTNTEAFF. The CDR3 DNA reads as TGTGCCAGCAGCCGACAGGGTACGAACACTGAAGCTTTCTTT.